This entry concerns a single TCR beta chain. Its antigen is currently unknown. Extraction and reverse transcription of RNA yielded cDNA as the sequencing template. TCRdb keeps only in-frame clones here, not all; method: immunoSEQ multiplex PCR. In the table there are under 250,000 clones, 50% to 60% of which are singletons. This record comes from a study of CD8+ T cells in alopecia areata. Study conclusions and caveats: Possibly as an HLA-related effect, TCR sharing across patients appeared less clear than in mice. Clonality in lesional scalp, especially alopecia totalis/universalis, exceeded that of normal scalp.

Trimming cost V 5 bases and J 2 bases, with 11 bases left between them. The CDR3 loop spans 13 amino acids. Looked up from germline, CDR1 is SGHDT and CDR2 is YYEEEE. Treatment noted: oral pan-JAK inhibitor, 5-10 mg twice daily. The source is a human donor with alopecia areata. This sample comprised CD4+ T cells sorted from blood, obtained at week 4, from a patient treated with tofacitinib. The chain is built from TRBV5-6 and TRBJ2-7; D gene ambiguous. The CDR3 DNA reads TGTGCCAGCAGACCAAGGGCAGCCTACGAGCAGTACTTC. Encoded protein: CASRPRAAYEQYF.